This T cell receptor (beta chain) was found in a study of CD8+CD57+ T cells in acquired aplastic anemia listed by TCRdb under 2018. At the level of the whole study: DNA extracted from sorted CD4+ and CD8+ cells had a mean of roughly 3.4 ug, with a range of roughly 0.17 to 30 ug. A CD8+CD57+ expansion meant a frequency higher than the mean frequency seen in healthy subjects. Points the paper makes about the study in general: Twenty-nine CD8+ CDR3 sequences were found to be shared between patients and controls, but these sequences appeared to be highly expressed in patients and within the immunodominant clones of the patients. Between patients and healthy controls, no significant difference in CD8+ Simpson's diversity was found (P=0.060).

The germline V gene encodes CDR1 SGHNT and CDR2 YYREEE (reference sequence). From cysteine to phenylalanine, the CDR3 is 14 amino acids long. The DNA shown is the 42-base CDR3, in frame from base 1. Trimming removed 2 bases from V and 3 bases from J; the gene matches leave 2 bases unexplained. This clonotype was observed a handful of times. The clone's antigen remains unknown. No much larger clone is present one base from it, and per-base qualities are unavailable. Genomic DNA served as template for TCR beta VDJ combination and CDR3 sequence profiling. An Illumina HiSeq 2000 was used for TCR repertoire sequencing. Per the source publication's procedure: TRBV/TRBJ rearrangement plots, CDR3 size and DJ length profiles, and Simpson's diversity index were used to evaluate the repertoires. The immunodominant clone was defined as the most abundant DNA sequence in deep sequencing data. CDR3 amino acid sequences were checked for sharing across subjects and were also compared against the VDJdb database and published repertoires. The raw public data were reprocessed by TCRdb itself: fastp quality trimming at Q25, MiXCR clonotype calling, in-frame beta chains only. Duplicate CDR3 protein sequences are folded into a single record with the most common DNA and genes. The V and J calls, along with clone size, are taken from TCRdb and not from the paper's own processing. The sample records more than 250,000 distinct CDR3 sequences, about 80% of which are singletons. 35% to 50% of the sample lies in the top ten.

Expansion of CD8+CD57+ cells had been shown by flow cytometry in the patients chosen for sequencing. All patients had severe acquired aplastic anemia diagnosed by International Study of Aplastic Anemia and Agranulocytosis and Camitta criteria. No therapy had been received by the patients at the time of blood sampling. In this study, sorted CD4+ and CD8+ T cells from the blood of healthy subjects and of severe aplastic anemia patients had their TCR repertoires deep-sequenced. Patients were enrolled under clinicaltrials.gov protocols 00001620, 01623167, 00001397, 00071045, 00081523 and 00961064 in the USA. Ficoll-Paque density gradient centrifugation was used to isolate peripheral blood mononuclear cells. Before DNA extraction, CD4+ and CD8+ T cells were sorted with FACS or magnetic beads.

Rearrangement joined TRBV5-4 to TRBJ2-1; TRBD2 aligns with 7 central bases. Material for sequencing was sorted CD4+, CD8+, or CD8+CD57+ T cells (not recorded which) from PBMCs. The clonotype was recovered from a human donor with aplastic anemia. The CDR3 protein: CASSFTSDYNEQFF. The sequence in DNA is TGTGCCAGCAGCTTTACTAGCGACTACAATGAGCAGTTCTTC.